This paragraph covers one T cell receptor (beta chain) sequence. Its antigen is not known. Related graft donors supplied nonmyeloablative bone marrow transplants, and mixed chimerism was transient. Unstimulated regulatory T cells (CD4+CD25+CD127-), CD4+CD25- non-regulatory cells, CD4 and CD8 cells were FACS-sorted from thawed PBMCs. TCRdb keeps only in-frame clones here, not all; method: immunoSEQ multiplex PCR. In the table there are 54,000 or so clones, roughly nine tenths of which are singletons. The sample is drawn from a study of Tregs in tolerant kidney transplant recipients. Whole-study results and caveats: Activated donor B cell expansion appeared to reveal the most relevant donor-specific TCRbeta repertoire.

Germline V gene lookup returns CDR1 SQVTM and CDR2 ANQGSEA. The CDR3 runs 13 residues. Between the trimmed V and J ends, which lost 1 base and 6 bases, there was a span of 9 bases. The V gene is TRBV29-1, the J gene TRBJ2-2, with a possible D match to TRBD2 (5 bases). The material sequenced was CD8+ T cells from blood (PBMCs), taken 24 months after the transplant. The sequence came from a human patient who received a combined kidney and bone marrow transplant. Some T cells may originate from the graft donor. CDR3 region: CSVEAGFPGELFF. The DNA of the CDR3 is TGCAGCGTTGAAGCGGGGTTTCCCGGGGAGCTGTTTTTT.